This TCR beta chain was identified during a study of T cell repertoires in cytomegalovirus infection. MiXCR, run by TCRdb on the reads, gives a single entry per CDR3 protein. The sample holds approximately 240,000 distinct CDR3 sequences, 10% to 15% seen once. Many counts were recorded for this clonotype. Germline assignment: CDR1 SEHNR and CDR2 FQNEAQ (reference sequence). Trimming took off 5 bases at V and 1 base at J, with 14 bases between the two ends. This CDR3 contains 15 residues. This TCR came from a human donor in good health (CMV status not recorded). Some clones in this sample may be carry-over from other donors' samples. The rearrangement links TRBV7-9 to TRBJ2-5, with unresolved D. Sequenced input: PBMCs. In DNA, the CDR3 is TGTGCCAGCAGCACCATTCCGGGCCCCCAAGAGACCCAGTACTTC. This encodes CASSTIPGPQETQYF.